These 15 T cell receptor beta chains were all obtained from the same sample, sequenced in a study of vaccination and CD4 T cells after COVID-19. These receptors' antigens are unknown. The treatment is: roughly 11-day PBMC culture with coronavirus spike peptide pools or control peptides (ViraFEST assay). The Oncomine TCR Beta short-read assay sequenced DNA from cultured CD4+ T cells. A single record per CDR3 protein comes from TCRdb applying MiXCR to the PCR reads. This sample has some 19,000 distinct CDR3 sequences, with about two fifths found just once. Sequencing was carried out using cultured CD4+ T cells from blood. These receptors came from a human donor with COVID-19.

This clonotype was picked up a small number of times. The chain uses TRBV27 and TRBJ1-6, with D unresolved. The CDR3 extends over 15 amino acids. V was shortened by 6 bases and J by 5 bases, with 14 bases between the two germline ends. Germline CDR1 is MNHEY and CDR2 is SMNVEV (reference sequence). The CDR3: CASSRTLTDNSPLHF. For the CDR3, the DNA is TGTGCCAGCAGCCGCACTTTAACAGATAATTCACCCCTCCACTTT.

The V and J genes are TRBV20-1 and TRBJ2-3, with TRBD1 matching over 8 bases. Germline loops: CDR1 DFQATT, CDR2 SNEGSKA (reference sequence). The CDR3 totals 11 residues. With 4 bases clipped from V and 11 bases from J, the junction kept 5 bases outside the gene matches. DNA for the CDR3: TGCAGTGCTAACTTGGACAGGGTGCAGTATTTT. Protein: CSANLDRVQYF.

The chain employs TRBV27 and TRBJ2-7; 10 bases fit TRBD1. Germline lookup yields CDR1 MNHEY and CDR2 SMNVEV (reference sequence). This CDR3 contains 14 residues. J lost 7 bases, V lost 8 bases, and 11 bases had no gene match. The CDR3 reads CASAPAGTGVEQYF. DNA of the CDR3: TGTGCCAGCGCCCCAGCCGGGACAGGGGTGGAGCAGTACTTC.

This clonotype appeared a few times. This chain uses TRBV11-2 with TRBJ2-5; the D is unclear. The CDR3 covers 14 residues. From germline, CDR1 is SGHAT and CDR2 FQNNGV. Trimming removed 5 bases at V and 4 bases at J, with 14 bases between. CDR3 sequence reads: CASSPGVRGETQYF. The CDR3 DNA sequence: TGTGCCAGCAGCCCCGGCGTCAGAGGAGAGACCCAGTACTTC.

The V gene is TRBV28, the J gene TRBJ1-2; no clear D. From germline, CDR1 is MDHEN and CDR2 SYDVKM. CDR3 size: 13 residues. V lost 3 bases to trimming and J lost 5 bases, with 10 bases between them. CDR3 protein: CASSLSSQYGYTF. Here the CDR3 DNA reads TGTGCCAGCAGTTTGAGTTCACAGTATGGCTACACCTTC.

The rearrangement joins TRBV6-1 to TRBJ1-4, with unresolved D. There are 16 residues in the CDR3. V lost 5 bases and J lost 3, with 16 bases in between. Germline V CDR1 and CDR2: MNHNS, SASEGT. CDR3 bases: TGTGCCAGCAGTCCGGTGGAAAAGGCTGCTAATGAAAAACTGTTTTTT. It translates to CASSPVEKAANEKLFF.

The J gene is TRBJ1-2, the V gene TRBV20-1; tentatively, D is TRBD1 (6 bases). The CDR3 runs to 13 residues. Deletions cut 7 bases from V and 2 bases from J, with 14 bases between. Germline loops: CDR1 DFQATT, CDR2 SNEGSKA (reference sequence). In DNA, the CDR3 is TGCAGTGTTCGGACAGCGAAGAACTATGGCTACACCTTC. Translation gives CSVRTAKNYGYTF.

This chain connects TRBV19 to TRBJ1-2; 9 positions match TRBD1. This CDR3 is 14 amino acids long. CDR1 and CDR2 from the germline V gene are LNHDA and SQIVND (reference sequence). J gave up 3 bases and V 4 bases, and 3 bases lay outside the gene matches. The CDR3 DNA is TGTGCCAGTAGTACCGGACAGGGGTACTATGGCTACACCTTC. Translation: CASSTGQGYYGYTF. The full variable domain, rest sourced from reference TRBV19 and TRBJ1-2, is DGGITQSPKYLFRKEGQNVTLSCEQNLNHDAMYWYRQDPGQGLRLIYYSQIVNDFQKGDIAEGYSVSREKKESFPLTVTSAQKNPTAFYLCASSTGQGYYGYTFGSGTRLTVV.

The rearrangement joins TRBV20-1 to TRBJ1-1; D gene uncertain. The CDR3 has 13 residues. From germline, CDR1 is DFQATT and CDR2 SNEGSKA (reference sequence). The V gene lost 7 bases and the J gene lost 1 base, with 13 bases spanning the gap. The CDR3 DNA reads as TGCAGTGTTAGGGCCCACACGAACACTGAAGCTTTCTTT. Its protein is CSVRAHTNTEAFF.

The chain employs TRBV7-9 and TRBJ2-5; 8 bases fit TRBD2. Germline lookup yields CDR1 SEHNR and CDR2 FQNEAQ (reference sequence). V shed 3 bases, J shed 3 bases, and the junction held 9 bases outside the gene matches. CDR3 length equals 16 residues. CDR3 sequence (DNA): TGTGCCAGCAGCTTGATGGTGAAAGCGGGGGAAGAGACCCAGTACTTC. Protein product: CASSLMVKAGEETQYF.

The gene calls are TRBV6-2 or TRBV6-3 and TRBJ1-5; D is ambiguous. Deletions cut 5 bases from V and 1 base from J, with 15 bases between. The CDR3 runs to 16 residues. CDR1 and CDR2 (germline): MNHEY, SVGEGT. The CDR3 DNA reads TGTGCCAGCAGTCCCCGTCCGGGCGCGAGCAATCAGCCCCAGCATTTT. Amino acid sequence: CASSPRPGASNQPQHF.

This chain joins TRBV6-1 and TRBJ1-2; 9 bases line up with TRBD1. V lost 6 bases, J lost 2 bases, and 4 bases stayed unmatched. Germline V gene data show CDR1 as MNHNS and CDR2 as SASEGT. CDR3 length: 14 amino acids. The CDR3 loop reads CASSQDRGNYGYTF. The DNA for the CDR3 is TGTGCCAGCAGCCAAGACAGGGGGAACTATGGCTACACCTTC.

This clonotype has just a few counts. This rearrangement joins TRBV7-9 to TRBJ2-3, with 8 nucleotides matching TRBD2. The CDR3 is 16 residues long. Germline-derived CDR1 and CDR2 are SEHNR and FQNEAQ (reference sequence). V trimming: 7 bases; J trimming: 1 base; junction bases outside the gene matches: 10. The CDR3 DNA reads TGTGCCAGCACCAACGGCGGGGGGCGTCGCACAGATACGCAGTATTTT. As protein: CASTNGGGRRTDTQYF.

This sequence joins TRBV28 and TRBJ2-3, with D tentatively TRBD1 (6 bases). Germline CDR1 reads MDHEN; CDR2 reads SYDVKM. V was trimmed by 3 bases and J by 0 bases, leaving 13 bases between them. The CDR3 totals 16 residues. The CDR3 coding sequence is TGTGCCAGCAGTTTCCTCAGGGGAGCTAGCACAGATACGCAGTATTTT. Protein: CASSFLRGASTDTQYF.

The chain carries TRBV11-3 and TRBJ1-2, with D maybe TRBD1 (6 bases). Germline V gene sequence: CDR1 SGHNT, CDR2 YENEEA. V lost 6 bases, J lost 7 bases, and 18 bases lay in between. The CDR3 consists of 14 residues. Here the CDR3 DNA reads TGTGCCAGCAGTTCCGGGGCAGGGGCGGCTGGCTACACCTTC. It codes for CASSSGAGAAGYTF.